This entry describes one TCR beta chain. Its antigen is undetermined. These data belong to a study of Ad26.COV2.S vaccination and SARS-CoV-2 variants. Study context: Dosing was one shot or two shots 56 days apart. General observations from the study: Higher spike-specific TCR breadth was found in vaccine recipients than in placebo recipients. Considerable breadth of spike-specific CD8+ and CD4+ T cell responses has reportedly been documented following vaccination.

Sequenced by immunoSEQ multiplex PCR; TCRdb stores in-frame clones only, minus some. This table has roughly 300,000 clones, less than 90% appearing once. V lost 4 bases to trimming and J lost 7 bases, with 20 bases between them. The CDR3 contains 15 residues. Per germline, CDR1 SGHRS and CDR2 YFSETQ. As to treatment: around 19 received Ad26.COV2.S at low or high dose, single or two shots; 5 received placebo; per-sample allocation not given. Specimens were obtained on day 63 following the first vaccine or placebo injection. In the vaccine, an Ad26 vector expressed the SARS-CoV-2 spike of the Wuhan strain.

This receptor was identified in a person between 18 and 59 years old who received the Ad26.COV2.S COVID-19 vaccine or a placebo. Specimen: peripheral blood, collected in a trial of Ad26.COV2.S vaccine versus placebo. The gene calls are TRBV5-1 and TRBJ1-1; TRBD1 is a possible D gene (5 bases). CDR3 nucleotide sequence: TGCGCCAGCAGCCCGGCCGGGACTGTTGAATTTGAAGCTTTCTTT. This sequence encodes CASSPAGTVEFEAFF.